These 3 T cell receptor beta chains were all obtained from the same sample, sequenced in a study of blood T cell repertoires in COVID-19. Sequencing used immunoSEQ multiplex PCR; TCRdb keeps in-frame clones, though not all of them. The table includes some 400,000 clones, about 89% detected once. The specimen was peripheral blood. Receptor source: a woman aged 60-75 years with COVID-19, enrolled during active disease.

The chain recombines TRBV5-1 with TRBJ1-1; 7 bases are a match to TRBD1. CDR3 length: 16 residues. V gave up 4 bases and J gave up 0 bases; unmatched junction bases: 9. The germline gives CDR1 SGHRS, CDR2 YFSETQ. This CDR3 is CASSKWDRTMNTEAFF. CDR3 nucleotide sequence: TGCGCCAGCAGCAAGTGGGACAGAACCATGAACACTGAAGCTTTCTTT.

This clone was seen only a few times. This chain joins TRBV7-9 and TRBJ1-6; D may be TRBD1 (5 bases). Germline loops: CDR1 SEHNR, CDR2 FQNEAQ (reference sequence). The V gene lost 4 bases and the J gene lost 8 bases, with 12 bases spanning the gap. The CDR3 runs 14 residues. The CDR3 DNA reads as TGTGCCAGCAGCTCCGGGAGAGGGGATTCACCCCTCCACTTT. Encoded protein: CASSSGRGDSPLHF.

The chain combines TRBV5-1 with TRBJ1-2; D is unclear. The CDR3 loop spans 14 amino acids. Germline CDR1 and CDR2: SGHRS and YFSETQ. The V gene lost 0 bases and the J gene lost 4 bases, with 10 bases spanning the gap. The CDR3 sequence: CASSLDVRTYGYTF. The DNA for the CDR3 is TGCGCCAGCAGCTTGGATGTCAGAACCTATGGCTACACCTTC. Looking up the rest from reference TRBV5-1 and TRBJ1-2 gives the full variable domain: KAGVTQTPRYLIKTRGQQVTLSCSPISGHRSVSWYQQTPGQGLQFLFEYFSETQRNKGNFPGRFSGRQFSNSRSEMNVSTLELGDSALYLCASSLDVRTYGYTFGSGTRLTVV.